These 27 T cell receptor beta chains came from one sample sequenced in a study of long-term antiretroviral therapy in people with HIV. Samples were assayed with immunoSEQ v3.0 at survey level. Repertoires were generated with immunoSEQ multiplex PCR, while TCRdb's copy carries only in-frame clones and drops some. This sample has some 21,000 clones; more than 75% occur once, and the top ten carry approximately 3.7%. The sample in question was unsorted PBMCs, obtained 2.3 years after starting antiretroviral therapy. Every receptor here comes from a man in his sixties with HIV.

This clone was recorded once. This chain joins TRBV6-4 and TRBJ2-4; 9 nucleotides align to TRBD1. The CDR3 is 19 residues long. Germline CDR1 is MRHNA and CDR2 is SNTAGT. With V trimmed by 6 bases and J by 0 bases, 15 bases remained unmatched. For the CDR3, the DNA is TGTGCCAGCAGGGATGGTCACAGGGGGCAAACCCTAGCCAAAAACATTCAGTACTTC. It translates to CASRDGHRGQTLAKNIQYF.

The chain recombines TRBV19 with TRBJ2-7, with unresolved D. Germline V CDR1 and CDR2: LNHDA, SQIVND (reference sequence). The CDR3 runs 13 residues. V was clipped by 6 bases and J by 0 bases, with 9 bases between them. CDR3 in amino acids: CASRPLDSYEQYF. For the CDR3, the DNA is TGTGCCAGTAGGCCACTCGACTCCTACGAGCAGTACTTC. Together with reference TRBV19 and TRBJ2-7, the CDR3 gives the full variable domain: DGGITQSPKYLFRKEGQNVTLSCEQNLNHDAMYWYRQDPGQGLRLIYYSQIVNDFQKGDIAEGYSVSREKKESFPLTVTSAQKNPTAFYLCASRPLDSYEQYFGPGTRLTVT.

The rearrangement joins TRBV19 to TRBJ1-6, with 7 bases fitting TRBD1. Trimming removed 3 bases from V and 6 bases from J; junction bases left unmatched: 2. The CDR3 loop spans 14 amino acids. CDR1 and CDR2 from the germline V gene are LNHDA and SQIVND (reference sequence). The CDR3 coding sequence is TGTGCCAGTAGTATCACAGGGGTTAATTCACCCCTCCACTTT. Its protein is CASSITGVNSPLHF.

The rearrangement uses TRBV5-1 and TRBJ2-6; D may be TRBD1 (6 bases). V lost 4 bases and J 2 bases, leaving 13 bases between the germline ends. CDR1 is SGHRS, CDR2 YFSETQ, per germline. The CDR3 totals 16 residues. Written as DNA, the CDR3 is TGCGCCAGCAGCCCCCCAGGGGCGGCTGGGGCCAACGTCCTGACTTTC. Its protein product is CASSPPGAAGANVLTF.

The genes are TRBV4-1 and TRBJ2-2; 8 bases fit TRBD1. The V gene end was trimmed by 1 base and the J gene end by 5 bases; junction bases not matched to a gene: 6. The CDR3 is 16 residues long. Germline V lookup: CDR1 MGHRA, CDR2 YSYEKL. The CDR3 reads CASSQVGQGATGELFF. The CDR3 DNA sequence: TGCGCCAGCAGCCAAGTCGGCCAGGGGGCAACCGGGGAGCTGTTTTTT.

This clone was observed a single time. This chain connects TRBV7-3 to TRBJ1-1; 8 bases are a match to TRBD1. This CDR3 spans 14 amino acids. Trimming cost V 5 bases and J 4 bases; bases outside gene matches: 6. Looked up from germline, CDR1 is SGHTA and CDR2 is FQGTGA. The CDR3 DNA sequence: TGTGCCAGCAGCCAACAGGGGGGGAGCACTGAAGCTTTCTTT. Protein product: CASSQQGGSTEAFF.

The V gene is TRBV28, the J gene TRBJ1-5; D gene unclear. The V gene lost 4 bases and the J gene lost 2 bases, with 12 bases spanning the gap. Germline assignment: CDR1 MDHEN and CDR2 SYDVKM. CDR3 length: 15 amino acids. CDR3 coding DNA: TGTGCCAGCAGTTGGGAGACAAGGGGCAATCAGCCCCAGCATTTT. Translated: CASSWETRGNQPQHF.

The CDR3 sequence is CASSQGSQPGELFF. The CDR3 bases are TGTGCCAGCAGCCAGGGATCTCAACCCGGGGAGCTGTTTTTT. V usage is TRBV7-2 and J usage is TRBJ2-2; D might be TRBD1 (5 bases). The CDR3 totals 14 residues. CDR1 is SGHTA, CDR2 FQGNSA, per germline. V lost 5 bases and J lost 6, with 13 bases in between.

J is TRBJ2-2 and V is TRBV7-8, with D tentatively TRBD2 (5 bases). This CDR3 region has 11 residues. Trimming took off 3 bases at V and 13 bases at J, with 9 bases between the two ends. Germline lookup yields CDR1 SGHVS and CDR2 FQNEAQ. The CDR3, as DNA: TGTGCCAGCAGCTTGTACCGGGGGCTGTTTTTT. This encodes CASSLYRGLFF.

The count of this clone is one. The CDR3 region is CASSLESEYSPLHF. The CDR3 bases are TGCGCCAGCAGCTTGGAGTCAGAATATTCACCCCTCCACTTT. The gene calls are TRBV5-1 and TRBJ1-6; D is unclear. CDR1 is SGHRS, CDR2 YFSETQ, per germline. The germline V and J ends were trimmed by 0 bases and 8 bases, with 9 bases remaining between them. The CDR3 spans 14 residues.

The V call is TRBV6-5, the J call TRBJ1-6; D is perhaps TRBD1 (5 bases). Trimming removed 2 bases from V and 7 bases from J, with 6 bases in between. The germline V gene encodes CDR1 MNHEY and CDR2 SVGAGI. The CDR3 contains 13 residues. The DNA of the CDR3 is TGTGCCAGCAGTTACGAGGGGAATTCACCCCTCCACTTT. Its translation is CASSYEGNSPLHF.

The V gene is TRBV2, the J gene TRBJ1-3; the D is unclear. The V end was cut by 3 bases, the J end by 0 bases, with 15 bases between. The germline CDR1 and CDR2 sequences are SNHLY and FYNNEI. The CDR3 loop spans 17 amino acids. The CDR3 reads CASSETPVGHSGNTIYF. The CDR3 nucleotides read TGTGCCAGCAGTGAGACGCCCGTCGGTCACTCTGGAAACACCATATATTTT.

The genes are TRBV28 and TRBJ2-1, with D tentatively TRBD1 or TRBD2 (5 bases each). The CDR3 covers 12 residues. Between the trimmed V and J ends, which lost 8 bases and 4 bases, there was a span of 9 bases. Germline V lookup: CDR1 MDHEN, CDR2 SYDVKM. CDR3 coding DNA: TGTGCCAGCGGGGGAGAGTACAATGAGCAGTTCTTC. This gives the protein CASGGEYNEQFF.

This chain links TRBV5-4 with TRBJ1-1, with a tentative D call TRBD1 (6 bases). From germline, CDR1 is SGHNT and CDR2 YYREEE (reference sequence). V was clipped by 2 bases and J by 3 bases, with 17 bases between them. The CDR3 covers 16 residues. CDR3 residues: CASSFSGRGGDTEAFF. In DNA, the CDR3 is TGTGCCAGCAGCTTTAGCGGCCGAGGGGGAGACACTGAAGCTTTCTTT.

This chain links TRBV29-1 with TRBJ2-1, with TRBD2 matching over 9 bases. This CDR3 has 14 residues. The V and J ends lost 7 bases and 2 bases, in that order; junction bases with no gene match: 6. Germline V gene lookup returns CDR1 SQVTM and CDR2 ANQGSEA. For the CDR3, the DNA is TGCAGCGACCTCAGCGGGAGGCCCTACAATGAGCAGTTCTTC. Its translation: CSDLSGRPYNEQFF.

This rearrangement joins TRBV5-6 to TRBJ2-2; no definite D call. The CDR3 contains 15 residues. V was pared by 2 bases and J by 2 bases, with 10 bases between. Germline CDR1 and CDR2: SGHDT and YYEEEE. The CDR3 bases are TGTGCCAGCAGCTTCGACGGTCTTAACACCGGGGAGCTGTTTTTT. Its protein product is CASSFDGLNTGELFF.

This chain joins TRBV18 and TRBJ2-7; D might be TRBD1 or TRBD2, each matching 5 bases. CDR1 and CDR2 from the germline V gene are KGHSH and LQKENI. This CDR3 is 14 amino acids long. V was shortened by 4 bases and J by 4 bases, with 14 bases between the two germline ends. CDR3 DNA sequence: TGTGCCAGCTCACTTGCCGGGGCCTTATACGAGCAGTACTTC. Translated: CASSLAGALYEQYF. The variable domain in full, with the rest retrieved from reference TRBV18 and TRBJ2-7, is NAGVMQNPRHLVRRRGQEARLRCSPMKGHSHVYWYRQLPEEGLKFMVYLQKENIIDESGMPKERFSAEFPKEGPSILRIQQVVRGDSAAYFCASSLAGALYEQYFGPGTRLTVT.

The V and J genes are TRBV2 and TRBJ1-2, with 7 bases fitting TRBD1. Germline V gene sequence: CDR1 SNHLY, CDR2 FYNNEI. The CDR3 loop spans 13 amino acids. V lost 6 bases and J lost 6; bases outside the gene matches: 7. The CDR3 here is CASSTRGSDGYTF. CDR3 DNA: TGTGCCAGCAGCACCAGGGGGTCGGATGGCTACACCTTC.

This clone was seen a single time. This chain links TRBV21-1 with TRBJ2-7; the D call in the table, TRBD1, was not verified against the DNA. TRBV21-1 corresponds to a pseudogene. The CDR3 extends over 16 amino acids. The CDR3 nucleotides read TGTGCCAGCAGCCAAGAAAGGGGACAGGGGCCATACGAGCAGTACTTC. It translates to CASSQERGQGPYEQYF.

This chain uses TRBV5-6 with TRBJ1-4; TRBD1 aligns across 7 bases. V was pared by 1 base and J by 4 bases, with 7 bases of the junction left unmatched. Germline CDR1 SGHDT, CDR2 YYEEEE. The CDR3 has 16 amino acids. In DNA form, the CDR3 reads TGTGCCAGCAGCTTGCAACAGGGGCTTTATAATGAAAAACTGTTTTTT. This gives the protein CASSLQQGLYNEKLFF.

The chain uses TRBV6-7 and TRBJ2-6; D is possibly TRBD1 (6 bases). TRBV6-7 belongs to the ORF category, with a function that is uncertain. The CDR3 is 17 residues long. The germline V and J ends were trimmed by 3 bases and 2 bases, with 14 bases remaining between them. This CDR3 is CASSYPDSRAGANVLTF. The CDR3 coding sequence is TGTGCCAGCAGTTATCCGGACAGTAGGGCTGGGGCCAACGTCCTGACTTTC.

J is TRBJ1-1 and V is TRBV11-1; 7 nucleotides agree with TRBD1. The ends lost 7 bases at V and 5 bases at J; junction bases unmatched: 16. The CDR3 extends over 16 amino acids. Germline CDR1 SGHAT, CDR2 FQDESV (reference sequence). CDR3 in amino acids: CASTPGGGAIVTEAFF. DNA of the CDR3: TGTGCCAGCACCCCTGGAGGGGGCGCAATAGTAACTGAAGCTTTCTTT. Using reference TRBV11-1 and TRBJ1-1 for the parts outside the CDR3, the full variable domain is EAEVAQSPRYKITEKSQAVAFWCDPISGHATLYWYRQILGQGPELLVQFQDESVVDDSQLPKDRFSAERLKGVDSTLKIQPAELGDSAMYLCASTPGGGAIVTEAFFGQGTRLTVV.

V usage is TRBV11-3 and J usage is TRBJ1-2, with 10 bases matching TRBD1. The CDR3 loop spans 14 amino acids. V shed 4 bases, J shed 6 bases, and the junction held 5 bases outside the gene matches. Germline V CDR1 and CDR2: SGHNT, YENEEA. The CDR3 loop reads CASSSGQGLDGYTF. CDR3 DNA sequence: TGTGCCAGCAGCTCGGGACAGGGGTTGGATGGCTACACCTTC.

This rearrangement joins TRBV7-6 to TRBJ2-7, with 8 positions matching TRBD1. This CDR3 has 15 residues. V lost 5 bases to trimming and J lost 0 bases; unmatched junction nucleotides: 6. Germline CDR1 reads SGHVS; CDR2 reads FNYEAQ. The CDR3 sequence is CASSPGQVPSYEQYF. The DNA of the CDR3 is TGTGCCAGCAGCCCGGGACAGGTCCCCTCCTACGAGCAGTACTTC.

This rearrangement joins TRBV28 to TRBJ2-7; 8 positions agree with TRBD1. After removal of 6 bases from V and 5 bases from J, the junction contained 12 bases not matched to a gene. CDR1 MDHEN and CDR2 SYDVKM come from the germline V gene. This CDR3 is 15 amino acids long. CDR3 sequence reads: CASSPGTGTYNEQYF. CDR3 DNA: TGTGCCAGCAGCCCCGGGACAGGAACATATAACGAGCAGTACTTC.

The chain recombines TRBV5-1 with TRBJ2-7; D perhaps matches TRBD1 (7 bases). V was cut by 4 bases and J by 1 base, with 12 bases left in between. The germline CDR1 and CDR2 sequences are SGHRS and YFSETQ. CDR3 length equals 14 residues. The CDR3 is CASSTGDRSYEQYF. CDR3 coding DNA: TGCGCCAGCAGCACGGGGGACAGATCCTACGAGCAGTACTTC.

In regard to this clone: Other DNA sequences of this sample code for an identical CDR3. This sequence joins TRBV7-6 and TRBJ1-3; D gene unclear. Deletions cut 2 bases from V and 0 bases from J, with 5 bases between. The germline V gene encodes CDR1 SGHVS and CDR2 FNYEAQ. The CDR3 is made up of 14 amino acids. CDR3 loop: CASSLTGSGNTIYF. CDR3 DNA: TGTGCCAGCAGCTTAACGGGCTCTGGAAACACCATATATTTT.